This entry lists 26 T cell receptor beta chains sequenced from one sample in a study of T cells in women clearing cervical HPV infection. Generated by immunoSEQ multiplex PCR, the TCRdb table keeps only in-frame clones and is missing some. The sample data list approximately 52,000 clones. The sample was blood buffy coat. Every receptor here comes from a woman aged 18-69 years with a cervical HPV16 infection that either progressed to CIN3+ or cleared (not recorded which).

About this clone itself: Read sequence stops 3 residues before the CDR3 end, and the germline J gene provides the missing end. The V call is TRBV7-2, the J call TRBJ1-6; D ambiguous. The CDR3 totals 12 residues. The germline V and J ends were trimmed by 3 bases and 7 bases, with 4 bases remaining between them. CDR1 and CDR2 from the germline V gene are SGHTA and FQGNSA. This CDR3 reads CASSFPNSPLHF. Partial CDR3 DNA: TGTGCCAGCAGCTTCCCGAATTCACCC.

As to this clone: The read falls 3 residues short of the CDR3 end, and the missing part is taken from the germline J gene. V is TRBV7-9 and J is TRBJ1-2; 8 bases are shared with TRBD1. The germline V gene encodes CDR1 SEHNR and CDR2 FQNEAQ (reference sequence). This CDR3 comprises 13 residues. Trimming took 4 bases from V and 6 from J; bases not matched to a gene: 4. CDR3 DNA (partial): TGTGCCAGCAGCTCGACAGGGGTAGATGGC. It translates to CASSSTGVDG. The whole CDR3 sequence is CASSSTGVDGYTF. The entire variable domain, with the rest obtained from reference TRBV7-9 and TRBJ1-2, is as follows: DTGVSQNPRHKITKRGQNVTFRCDPISEHNRLYWYRQTLGQGPEFLTYFQNEAQLEKSRLLSDRFSAERPKGSFSTLEIQRTEQGDSAMYLCASSSTGVDGYTFGSGTRLTVV.

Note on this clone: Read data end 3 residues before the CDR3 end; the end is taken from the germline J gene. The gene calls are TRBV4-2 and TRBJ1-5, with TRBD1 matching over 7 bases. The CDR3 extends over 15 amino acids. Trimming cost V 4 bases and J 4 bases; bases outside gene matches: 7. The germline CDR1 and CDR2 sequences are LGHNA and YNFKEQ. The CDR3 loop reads CASSPTGVGNQPQHF. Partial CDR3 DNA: TGTGCCAGCAGCCCCACAGGGGTTGGGAATCAGCCC.

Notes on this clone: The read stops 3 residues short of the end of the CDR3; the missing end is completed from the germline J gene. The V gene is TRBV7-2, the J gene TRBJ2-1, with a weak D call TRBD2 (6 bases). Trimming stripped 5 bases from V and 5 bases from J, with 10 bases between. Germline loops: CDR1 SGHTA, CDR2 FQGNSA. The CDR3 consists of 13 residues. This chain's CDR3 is CASSLPSDNEQFF. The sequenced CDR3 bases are TGTGCCAGCAGCCTTCCTAGCGACAATGAG.

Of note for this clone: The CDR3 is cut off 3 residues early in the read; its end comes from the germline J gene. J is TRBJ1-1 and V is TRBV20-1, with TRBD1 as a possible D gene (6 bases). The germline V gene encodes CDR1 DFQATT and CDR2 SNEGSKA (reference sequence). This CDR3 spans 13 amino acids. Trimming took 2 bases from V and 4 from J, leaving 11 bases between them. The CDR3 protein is CSARSTRGTEAFF. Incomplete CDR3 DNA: TGCAGTGCTAGATCTACCAGGGGCACTGAA.

CDR3: CASSLLQGANSPLHF. The sequenced CDR3 bases are TGTGCCAGCTCACTTTTACAGGGGGCGAATTCACCC. The chain combines TRBV18 with TRBJ1-6, with TRBD1 matching over 9 bases. The read ends 3 residues early relative to the CDR3; the germline J gene fills the gap. The length of the CDR3 is 15 residues. Germline-derived CDR1 and CDR2 are KGHSH and LQKENI. V shed 4 bases and J 7 bases; nucleotides not matched to a gene: 5.

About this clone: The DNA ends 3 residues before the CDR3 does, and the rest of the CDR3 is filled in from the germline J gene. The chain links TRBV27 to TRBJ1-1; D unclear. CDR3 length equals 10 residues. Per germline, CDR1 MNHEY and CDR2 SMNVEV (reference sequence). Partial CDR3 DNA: TGTGCCAGCCGAAACATGGGC. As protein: CASRNMG. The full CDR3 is CASRNMGAFF.

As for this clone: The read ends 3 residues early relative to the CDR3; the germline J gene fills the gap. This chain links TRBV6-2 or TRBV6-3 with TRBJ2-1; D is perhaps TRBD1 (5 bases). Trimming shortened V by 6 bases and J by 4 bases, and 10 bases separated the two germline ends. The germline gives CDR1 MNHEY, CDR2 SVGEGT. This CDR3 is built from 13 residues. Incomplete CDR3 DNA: TGTGCCAGCAGAGACGACAGTTACAATGAG. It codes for CASRDDSYNE. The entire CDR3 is CASRDDSYNEQFF.

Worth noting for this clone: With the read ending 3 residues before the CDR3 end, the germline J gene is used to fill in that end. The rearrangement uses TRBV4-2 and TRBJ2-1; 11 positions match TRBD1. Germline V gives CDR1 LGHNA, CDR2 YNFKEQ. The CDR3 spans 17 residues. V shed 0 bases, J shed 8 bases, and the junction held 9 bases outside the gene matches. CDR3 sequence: CASSQEGAGTGGDEQFF. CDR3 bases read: TGTGCCAGCAGCCAAGAGGGCGCGGGGACAGGGGGAGATGAG.

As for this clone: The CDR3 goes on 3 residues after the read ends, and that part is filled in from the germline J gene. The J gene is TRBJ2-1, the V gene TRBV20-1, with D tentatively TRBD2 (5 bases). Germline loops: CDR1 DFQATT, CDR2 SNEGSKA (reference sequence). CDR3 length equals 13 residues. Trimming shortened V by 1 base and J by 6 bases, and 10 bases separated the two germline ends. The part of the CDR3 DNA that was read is TGCAGTGCTAGAGCTCTGGACTTCAATGAG. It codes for CSARALDFNE. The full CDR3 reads CSARALDFNEQFF.

Incomplete CDR3 DNA: TGTGCCAGCAGCCAGGCCTTGTTGGCCGAG. This translates into CASSQALLAE. The whole CDR3 sequence reads CASSQALLAEQYF. This chain links TRBV4-2 with TRBJ2-7; D is undetermined. The CDR3 end lies 3 residues beyond the end of the read and is filled in from the germline J gene. The ends were cut back, 3 bases at V and 6 bases at J, with 12 bases in the middle. The length of the CDR3 is 13 residues. CDR1 is LGHNA, CDR2 YNFKEQ, per germline.

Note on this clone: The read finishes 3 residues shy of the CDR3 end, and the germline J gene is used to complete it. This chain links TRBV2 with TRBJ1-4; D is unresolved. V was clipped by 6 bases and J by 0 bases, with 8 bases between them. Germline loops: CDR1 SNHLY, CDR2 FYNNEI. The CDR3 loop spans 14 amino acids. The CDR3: CASSSYSTNEKLFF. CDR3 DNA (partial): TGTGCCAGCAGCTCTTATTCAACTAATGAAAAA.

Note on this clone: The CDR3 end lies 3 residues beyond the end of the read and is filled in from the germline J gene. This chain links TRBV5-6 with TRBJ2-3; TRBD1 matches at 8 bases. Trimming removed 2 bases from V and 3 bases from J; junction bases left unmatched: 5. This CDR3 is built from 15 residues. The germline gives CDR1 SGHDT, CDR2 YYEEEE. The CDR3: CASSFPDRGTDTQYF. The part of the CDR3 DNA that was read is TGTGCCAGCAGCTTCCCCGACAGGGGTACAGATACG.

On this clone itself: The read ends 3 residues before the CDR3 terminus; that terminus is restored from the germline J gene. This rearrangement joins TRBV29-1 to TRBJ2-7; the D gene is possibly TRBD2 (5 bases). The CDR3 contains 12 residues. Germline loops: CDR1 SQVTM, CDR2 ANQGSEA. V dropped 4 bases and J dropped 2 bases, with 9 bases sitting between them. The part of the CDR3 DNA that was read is TGCAGCGTTGGCCCCGGGGCCTACGAG. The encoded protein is CSVGPGAYE. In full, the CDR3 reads CSVGPGAYEQYF.

Incomplete CDR3 DNA: TGTGCCACCAGTATAGCCACAGATACG. Translating it yields CATSIATDT. The entire CDR3 reads CATSIATDTQYF. The chain uses TRBV24-1 and TRBJ2-3; unclear D gene. The sequence runs out 3 residues before the end of the CDR3; the remainder is reconstructed from the germline J gene. The CDR3 runs 12 residues. V lost 6 bases to trimming and J lost 2 bases, with 5 bases between them. Germline V gene data show CDR1 as KGHDR and CDR2 as SFDVKD.

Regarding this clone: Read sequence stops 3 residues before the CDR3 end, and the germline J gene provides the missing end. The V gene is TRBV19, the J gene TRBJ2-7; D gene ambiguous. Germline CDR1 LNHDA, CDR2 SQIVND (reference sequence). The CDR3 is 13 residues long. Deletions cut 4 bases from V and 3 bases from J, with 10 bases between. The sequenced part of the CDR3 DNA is TGTGCCAGTAGTACCACCGATAGCTACGAG. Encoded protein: CASSTTDSYE. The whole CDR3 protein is CASSTTDSYEQYF.

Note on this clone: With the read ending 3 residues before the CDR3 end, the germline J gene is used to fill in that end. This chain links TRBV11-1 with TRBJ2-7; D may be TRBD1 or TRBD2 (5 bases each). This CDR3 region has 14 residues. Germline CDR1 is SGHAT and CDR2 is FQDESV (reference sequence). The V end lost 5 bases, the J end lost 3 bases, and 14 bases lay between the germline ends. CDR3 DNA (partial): TGTGCCAGCAGCCAGGATAGGGGAGTCTACGAG. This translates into CASSQDRGVYE. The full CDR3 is CASSQDRGVYEQYF.

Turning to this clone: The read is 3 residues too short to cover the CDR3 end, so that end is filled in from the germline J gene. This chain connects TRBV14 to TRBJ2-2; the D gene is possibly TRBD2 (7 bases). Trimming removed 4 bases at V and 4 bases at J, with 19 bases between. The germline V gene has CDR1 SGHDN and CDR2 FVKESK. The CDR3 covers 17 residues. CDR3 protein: CASSPLRGGGPTGELFF. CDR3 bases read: TGTGCCAGCAGCCCCCTCAGAGGCGGGGGCCCCACCGGGGAG.

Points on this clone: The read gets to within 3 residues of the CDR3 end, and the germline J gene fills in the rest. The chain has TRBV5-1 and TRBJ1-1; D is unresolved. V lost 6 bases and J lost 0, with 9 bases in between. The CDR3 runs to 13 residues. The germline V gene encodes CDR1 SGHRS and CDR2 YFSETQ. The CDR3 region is CASKYSMNTEAFF. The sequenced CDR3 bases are TGCGCCAGCAAGTACTCAATGAACACTGAA.

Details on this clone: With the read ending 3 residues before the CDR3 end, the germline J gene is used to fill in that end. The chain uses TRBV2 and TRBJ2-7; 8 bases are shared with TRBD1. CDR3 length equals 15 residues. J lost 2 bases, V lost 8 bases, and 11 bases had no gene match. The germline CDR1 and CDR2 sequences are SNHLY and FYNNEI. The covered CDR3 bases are TGTGCCAGCTACGGACAGGGCTCCCCCACCTACGAG. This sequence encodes CASYGQGSPTYE. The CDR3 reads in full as CASYGQGSPTYEQYF.

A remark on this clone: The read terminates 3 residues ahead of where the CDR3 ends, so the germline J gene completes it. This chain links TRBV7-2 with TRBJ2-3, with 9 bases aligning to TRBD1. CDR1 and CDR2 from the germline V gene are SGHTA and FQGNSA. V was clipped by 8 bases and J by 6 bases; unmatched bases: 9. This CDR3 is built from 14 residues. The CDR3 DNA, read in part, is TGTGCCAGCGGCTGGGGACAGGGTCCCGATACG. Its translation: CASGWGQGPDT. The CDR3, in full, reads CASGWGQGPDTQYF. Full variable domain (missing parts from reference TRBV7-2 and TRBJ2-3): GAGVSQSPSNKVTEKGKDVELRCDPISGHTALYWYRQSLGQGLEFLIYFQGNSAPDKSGLPSDRFSAERTGGSVSTLTIQRTQQEDSAVYLCASGWGQGPDTQYFGPGTRLTVL.

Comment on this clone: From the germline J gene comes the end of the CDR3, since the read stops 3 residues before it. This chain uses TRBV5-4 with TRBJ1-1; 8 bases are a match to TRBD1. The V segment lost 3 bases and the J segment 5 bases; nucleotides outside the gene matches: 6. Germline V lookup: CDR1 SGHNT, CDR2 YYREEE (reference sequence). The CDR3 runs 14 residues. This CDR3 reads CASSSWTGKTEAFF. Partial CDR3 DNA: TGTGCCAGCAGCTCTTGGACAGGGAAGACTGAA.

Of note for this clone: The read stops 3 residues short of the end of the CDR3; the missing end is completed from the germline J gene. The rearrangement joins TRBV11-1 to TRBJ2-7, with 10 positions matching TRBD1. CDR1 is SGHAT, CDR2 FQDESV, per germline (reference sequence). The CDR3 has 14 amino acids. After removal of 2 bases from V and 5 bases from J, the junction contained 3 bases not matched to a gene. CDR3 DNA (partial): TGTGCCAGCAGCTTAATCGGGACAGGGGACGAG. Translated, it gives CASSLIGTGDE. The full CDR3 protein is CASSLIGTGDEQYF.

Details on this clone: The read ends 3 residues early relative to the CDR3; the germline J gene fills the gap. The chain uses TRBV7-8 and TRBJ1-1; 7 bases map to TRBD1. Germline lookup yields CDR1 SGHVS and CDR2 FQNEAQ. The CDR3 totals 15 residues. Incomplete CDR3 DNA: TGTGCCAGCAGCCCAATTGGACAGGCACGGCGATGG. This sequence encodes CASSPIGQARRW. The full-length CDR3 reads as CASSPIGQARRWAFF. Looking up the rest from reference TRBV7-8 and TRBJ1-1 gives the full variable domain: GAGVSQSPRYKVAKRGQDVALRCDPISGHVSLFWYQQALGQGPEFLTYFQNEAQLDKSGLPSDRFFAERPEGSVSTLKIQRTQQEDSAVYLCASSPIGQARRWAFFGQGTRLTVV.

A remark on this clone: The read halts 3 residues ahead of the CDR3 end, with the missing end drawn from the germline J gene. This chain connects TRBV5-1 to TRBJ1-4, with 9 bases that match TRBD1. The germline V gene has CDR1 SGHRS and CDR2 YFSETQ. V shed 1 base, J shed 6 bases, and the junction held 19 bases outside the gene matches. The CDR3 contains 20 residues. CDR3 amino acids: CASSLRQGVSRRYNDEKLFF. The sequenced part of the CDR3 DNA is TGCGCCAGCAGCTTGAGACAGGGGGTATCTCGACGGTACAACGATGAAAAA.

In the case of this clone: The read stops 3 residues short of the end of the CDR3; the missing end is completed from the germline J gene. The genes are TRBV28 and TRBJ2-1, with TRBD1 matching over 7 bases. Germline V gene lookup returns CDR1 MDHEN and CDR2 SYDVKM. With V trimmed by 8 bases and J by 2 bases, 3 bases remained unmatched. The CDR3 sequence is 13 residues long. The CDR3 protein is CASSQGAYNEQFF. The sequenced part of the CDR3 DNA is TGTGCCAGCTCCCAGGGGGCCTACAATGAG.